One sample yielded the 18 T cell receptor beta chains listed below, sequenced in a study of identical twins. TCRdb reanalysed the 5' RACE reads using MiXCR and keeps one entry per CDR3 protein. The data show hundreds of thousands of distinct CDR3 sequences, 24% seen once. This same sample was also part of a study on T cells expressing NK-cell markers.

The sample comprised CD4+ T cells sorted from blood. These receptors all stem from a woman between 18 and 30 years old in good health.

As regards this clonotype: Just one base apart from a much larger clone, this may be a read error. The chain employs TRBV12-3 or TRBV12-4 and TRBJ2-3, with D unresolved. The CDR3 covers 11 residues. The V end was cut by 6 bases, the J end by 5 bases, with 6 bases between. The DNA for the CDR3 is TGTGCCAGCAGCCGCAAAGATACGCAGTATTTT. This translates into CASSRKDTQYF.

The chain combines TRBV5-1 with TRBJ1-4; D unclear. Deletions cut 0 bases from V and 0 bases from J, with 6 bases between. Germline CDR1 SGHRS, CDR2 YFSETQ. The CDR3 is made up of 15 amino acids. The CDR3 sequence is CASSLDFATNEKLFF. The CDR3 nucleotides are TGCGCCAGCAGCTTGGATTTTGCAACTAATGAAAAACTGTTTTTT.

This clonotype has just a few counts. This chain links TRBV20-1 with TRBJ2-3, with TRBD1 identical over 10 bases. The V gene end was trimmed by 3 bases and the J gene end by 3 bases; junction bases not matched to a gene: 9. This CDR3 contains 16 residues. Per germline, CDR1 DFQATT and CDR2 SNEGSKA (reference sequence). The CDR3 loop is CSASLPGTGVTDTQYF. In DNA form, the CDR3 reads TGCAGTGCTAGTCTCCCCGGGACAGGGGTAACAGATACGCAGTATTTT.

This clonotype showed up just a few times. The V gene is TRBV20-1, the J gene TRBJ1-1, with 7 nucleotides matching TRBD1. Trimming at V came to 3 bases and at J to 1 base, leaving 2 bases not matched to a gene. Germline V gene sequence: CDR1 DFQATT, CDR2 SNEGSKA (reference sequence). This CDR3 has 13 residues. DNA of the CDR3: TGCAGTGCTAGGGGACAGAAGAACACTGAAGCTTTCTTT. As protein: CSARGQKNTEAFF.

This chain uses TRBV28 with TRBJ1-6; D unclear. The V end lost 2 bases, the J end lost 8 bases, and 4 bases lay between the germline ends. The CDR3 is 12 residues long. The V gene's germline CDR1 is MDHEN and CDR2 SYDVKM. The CDR3 DNA follows: TGTGCCAGCAGTTTACAGGATTCACCCCTCCACTTT. This gives the protein CASSLQDSPLHF.

The genes are TRBV11-2 and TRBJ2-2, with D perhaps given as TRBD1 or TRBD2 (6 bases each). The CDR3 runs 15 residues. Germline assignment: CDR1 SGHAT and CDR2 FQNNGV. The V end lost 5 bases, the J end lost 6 bases, and 16 bases lay between the germline ends. CDR3 sequence: CASSPGPGAPGELFF. Written as DNA, the CDR3 is TGTGCCAGCAGCCCCGGTCCGGGGGCCCCCGGGGAGCTGTTTTTT.

This rearrangement joins TRBV20-1 to TRBJ2-7; the match to TRBD1 covers 7 bases. V dropped 5 bases and J dropped 2; count of bases not matched to a gene: 0. This CDR3 contains 11 residues. Germline CDR1 DFQATT, CDR2 SNEGSKA (reference sequence). CDR3 region: CSAGTAYEQYF. In DNA form, the CDR3 reads TGCAGTGCTGGGACAGCCTACGAGCAGTACTTC.

This chain links TRBV20-1 with TRBJ2-3; D may correspond to TRBD1 or TRBD2 (6 bases each). CDR3 length: 14 amino acids. V was trimmed by 1 base and J by 1 base, leaving 9 bases between them. CDR1 and CDR2 from the germline V gene are DFQATT and SNEGSKA (reference sequence). The CDR3 bases are TGCAGTGCTAGAGGCCGGGGGCGCACAGATACGCAGTATTTT. Translated: CSARGRGRTDTQYF.

The V call is TRBV28, the J call TRBJ1-2, with D unresolved. This CDR3 is built from 13 residues. In germline, CDR1 is MDHEN, CDR2 SYDVKM. The V gene lost 7 bases and the J gene lost 0 bases, with 9 bases spanning the gap. CDR3 protein: CASKRAPNYGYTF. The CDR3 coding sequence is TGTGCCAGCAAGCGCGCGCCTAACTATGGCTACACCTTC.

The chain couples TRBV5-1 to TRBJ2-1; D might be TRBD2 (6 bases). Between the trimmed V and J ends, which lost 0 bases and 4 bases, there was a span of 11 bases. The CDR3 sequence is 15 residues long. Germline CDR1 is SGHRS and CDR2 is YFSETQ. As DNA, the CDR3 is TGCGCCAGCAGCTTGGTAGCGGTAGCATACAATGAGCAGTTCTTC. It translates to CASSLVAVAYNEQFF.

The rearrangement links TRBV29-1 to TRBJ1-2; D not resolved. The germline V gene encodes CDR1 SQVTM and CDR2 ANQGSEA. This CDR3 is built from 12 residues. V was pared by 3 bases and J by 4 bases, with 9 bases between. This CDR3 reads CSVDRTIYGYTF. In nucleotides, the CDR3 is TGCAGCGTTGACAGGACCATCTATGGCTACACCTTC.

V usage is TRBV6-4 and J usage is TRBJ2-7, with TRBD1 as a possible D gene (5 bases). This CDR3 contains 12 residues. The ends were cut back, 2 bases at V and 5 bases at J, with 7 bases in the middle. In germline, CDR1 is MRHNA, CDR2 SNTAGT. The CDR3 region has the DNA TGTGCCAGCAGTGACAAGGGGCACGAGCAGTACTTC. It is translated as CASSDKGHEQYF.

This clonotype was seen at least ten times. The chain combines TRBV3-1 with TRBJ2-3, with D uncertain. With 4 bases removed from V and 5 bases from J, the gap between germline ends came to 7 bases. CDR3 size: 12 residues. The germline V gene has CDR1 LGHDT and CDR2 YNNKEL (reference sequence). CDR3 bases: TGTGCCAGCAGCCGCCTGGGAGATACGCAGTATTTT. Translated, it gives CASSRLGDTQYF.

Only a few counts were recorded for this clonotype. The DNA of the CDR3 is TGTGCCAGCAGTCGTACGGGGGAGACCCAGTACTTC. Protein: CASSRTGETQYF. This chain joins TRBV6-5 and TRBJ2-5, with D perhaps matching TRBD2 (5 bases). Trimming stripped 5 bases from V and 5 bases from J, with 9 bases between. CDR1 is MNHEY, CDR2 SVGAGI, per germline. The CDR3 is 12 amino acids.

This clonotype turned up a few times. V and J are TRBV4-2 and TRBJ2-7; the D gene is possibly TRBD2 (6 bases). This CDR3 comprises 15 residues. Germline V gene lookup returns CDR1 LGHNA and CDR2 YNFKEQ. Trimming removed 4 bases at V and 0 bases at J, with 13 bases between. The CDR3 DNA reads as TGTGCCAGCAGCCTCGGGGCGGGGAACTCCTACGAGCAGTACTTC. This codes for CASSLGAGNSYEQYF.

This clonotype was counted a few times. J is TRBJ1-4 and V is TRBV5-6; 9 bases fit TRBD1. V was clipped by 4 bases and J by 7 bases; unmatched bases: 5. CDR1 and CDR2 (germline): SGHDT, YYEEEE. This CDR3 is built from 14 residues. CDR3 DNA sequence: TGTGCCAGCAGCATTACAGGGGGCGGTGAAAAACTGTTTTTT. Residues: CASSITGGGEKLFF.

The chain combines TRBV6-6 with TRBJ2-1; D not resolved. Trimming cost V 2 bases and J 6 bases, with 5 bases left between them. The CDR3 consists of 12 residues. Germline V CDR1 and CDR2: MNHNY, SVGAGI (reference sequence). This chain's CDR3 is CASSYGRNEQFF. CDR3 nucleotide sequence: TGTGCCAGCAGTTACGGGCGCAATGAGCAGTTCTTC.

This clonotype was found a few times. This chain uses TRBV6-6 with TRBJ2-2, with a possible D match to TRBD2 (6 bases). The germline CDR1 and CDR2 sequences are MNHNY and SVGAGI (reference sequence). The CDR3 is 13 residues long. V was clipped by 10 bases and J by 4 bases, with 13 bases between them. CDR3 sequence reads: CATREQATGELFF. In nucleotides, the CDR3 is TGTGCCACACGGGAGCAGGCCACCGGGGAGCTGTTTTTT.